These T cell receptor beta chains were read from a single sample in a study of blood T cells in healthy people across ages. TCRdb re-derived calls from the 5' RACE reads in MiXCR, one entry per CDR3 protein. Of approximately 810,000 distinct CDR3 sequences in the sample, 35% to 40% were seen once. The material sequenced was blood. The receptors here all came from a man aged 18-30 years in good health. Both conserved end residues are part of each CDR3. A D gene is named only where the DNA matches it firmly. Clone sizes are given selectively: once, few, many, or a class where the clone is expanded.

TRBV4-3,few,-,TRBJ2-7,TGCGCCAGCAGCCAAGTCCACAGCTCCTACGAGCAGTACTTC,CASSQVHSSYEQYF
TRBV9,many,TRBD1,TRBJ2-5,TGTGCCAGCTCCCCGGGTATAACAGGGGCAGGGGAGACCCAGTACTTC,CASSPGITGAGETQYF
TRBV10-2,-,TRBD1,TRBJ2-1,TGCGCCAGCGATCCGGGACAGGGGGCTTATGAGCAGTTCTTC,CASDPGQGAYEQFF
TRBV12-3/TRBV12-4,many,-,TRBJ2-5,TGTGCCAGCAGCAGTTTCGGGGTTAAGGTCAAGACCCAGTACTTC,CASSSFGVKVKTQYF
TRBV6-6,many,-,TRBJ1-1,TGTGCCAGCAGTTATGAGGGGAACACTGAAGCTTTCTTT,CASSYEGNTEAFF
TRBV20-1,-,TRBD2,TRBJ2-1,TGCAGTGCTAGACTTGGGACTAGCGGAGCTAATGAGCAGTTCTTC,CSARLGTSGANEQFF
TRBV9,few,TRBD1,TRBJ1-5,TGTGCCAGCAGCACCCAGGGGACAGGGGGCGCCGGTAGCAATCAGCCCCAGCATTTT,CASSTQGTGGAGSNQPQHF
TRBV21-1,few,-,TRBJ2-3,TGTGCCAGCAGCAAAGAGTGCCCGGGAAGAGCAGATACGCAGTATTTT,CASSKECPGRADTQYF
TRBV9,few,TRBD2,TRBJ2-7,TGTGCCAGCACCCCGGGCGGGAGAGGGAACTACGAGCAGTACTTC,CASTPGGRGNYEQYF
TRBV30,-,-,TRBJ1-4,TGTGCCGCCGAGGATTGGGGGATTAGTGAAAAACTGTTTTTT,CAAEDWGISEKLFF
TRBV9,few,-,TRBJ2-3,TGTGCCAGCAGCGTAGCGGCGGATACGCAGTATTTT,CASSVAADTQYF
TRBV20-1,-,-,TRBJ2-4,TGCAGTGCTAGAGATGGGGGGAGGTACATTCAGTACTTC,CSARDGGRYIQYF
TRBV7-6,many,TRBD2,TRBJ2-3,TGTGCCAGCAGCTTAGTACCTAGCGGGGCCCGCACAGATACGCAGTATTTT,CASSLVPSGARTDTQYF
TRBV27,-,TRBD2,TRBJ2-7,TGTGCCAGCAGTCCATCGGGGGGGGATTACCTCCAGTACTTC,CASSPSGGDYLQYF